This note documents a single T cell receptor beta chain sequence. The data belong to a study of T cells in Graves' hyperthyroidism and ophthalmopathy. Reasons for excluding patients were uncontrolled infection, other autoimmune disease, pregnancy or lactation. Thyroid ultrasound, orbital computed tomography, clinical symptoms, and serum thyroxine and TRAb underpinned diagnoses. Researchers took RNA transcripts and amplified the TCR beta CDR3 regions from them. First-round RT-PCR targeting the TCR CDR3 was performed with the HTBI primer set. TCRdb processed the multiplex PCR reads anew with MiXCR; each CDR3 protein has one entry. The table records 450,000 to 650,000 distinct CDR3 sequences, 11% to 15% of them present only once. Sequencing input: blood. This sequence originates from a woman in her late teens or twenties with Graves' ophthalmopathy.

The CDR3 loop reads CASSHLRAANYGYTF. CDR3 coding DNA: TGCGCCAGCAGCCATCTTCGGGCCGCTAACTATGGCTACACCTTC. This chain links TRBV4-1 with TRBJ1-2; no definite D call. V was cut by 3 bases and J by 0 bases, with 11 bases left in between. Germline lookup yields CDR1 MGHRA and CDR2 YSYEKL. This CDR3 is 15 amino acids long.